Following are 26 T cell receptor beta chains from one sample sequenced in a study of T cell responses to AZD1222 COVID-19 vaccine. Libraries were prepared by immunoSEQ multiplex PCR; TCRdb keeps only in-frame clonotypes and omits some of them. The table has 150,000 to 200,000 clones, about 93% seen once. The sequencing used peripheral blood, collected 28 days after the second AZD1222 dose. The receptor source for this set is an adult who received the AZD1222 COVID-19 vaccine.

V usage is TRBV7-6 and J usage is TRBJ2-2, with 8 bases matching TRBD2. CDR3 length: 19 residues. V gave up 1 base and J gave up 1 base; unmatched junction bases: 11. CDR1 and CDR2 from the germline V gene are SGHVS and FNYEAQ. CDR3 coding DNA: TGTGCCAGCAGCTTAGGGGTGGCGGGGGGCCCCCTGAACACCGGGGAGCTGTTTTTT. As protein: CASSLGVAGGPLNTGELFF.

This chain links TRBV28 with TRBJ2-1, with 9 bases lining up with TRBD1. Germline trimming cut 4 bases from V and 3 bases from J; bases unmatched to any gene: 4. From germline, CDR1 is MDHEN and CDR2 SYDVKM. The CDR3 is 15 amino acids. For the CDR3, the DNA is TGTGCCAGCAGTTCGGGGACAGGGATCTACAATGAGCAGTTCTTC. It translates to CASSSGTGIYNEQFF. The whole variable domain, remainder taken from reference TRBV28 and TRBJ2-1, is DVKVTQSSRYLVKRTGEKVFLECVQDMDHENMFWYRQDPGLGLRLIYFSYDVKMKEKGDIPEGYSVSREKKERFSLILESASTNQTSMYLCASSSGTGIYNEQFFGPGTRLTVL.

The rearrangement uses TRBV19 and TRBJ1-4; D is unresolved. CDR1 and CDR2 (germline): LNHDA, SQIVND (reference sequence). Trimming left V 5 bases short and J 8 bases short, with 21 bases between. The CDR3 runs 16 residues. DNA for the CDR3: TGTGCCAGTAGTCTACTCACTACTTACGCCGGCGAAAAACTGTTTTTT. Amino acids: CASSLLTTYAGEKLFF. Using reference TRBV19 and TRBJ1-4 for the parts outside the CDR3, the full variable domain is DGGITQSPKYLFRKEGQNVTLSCEQNLNHDAMYWYRQDPGQGLRLIYYSQIVNDFQKGDIAEGYSVSREKKESFPLTVTSAQKNPTAFYLCASSLLTTYAGEKLFFGSGTQLSVL.

The rearrangement links TRBV6-6 to TRBJ1-5; no firm D call. The CDR3 has 15 amino acids. Between the trimmed V and J ends, which lost 0 bases and 0 bases, there was a span of 6 bases. CDR1 is MNHNY and CDR2 is SVGAGI in the germline V gene (reference sequence). CDR3 loop: CASSYSGDSNQPQHF. CDR3 nucleotides: TGTGCCAGCAGTTACTCCGGAGATAGCAATCAGCCCCAGCATTTT.

The J gene is TRBJ2-2, the V gene TRBV3-1 (or the pseudogene TRBV3-2), with D perhaps matching TRBD1 (7 bases). Trimming took off 4 bases at V and 6 bases at J, with 12 bases between the two ends. The CDR3 loop spans 14 amino acids. Germline CDR1 reads LGHDT; CDR2 reads YNNKEL (reference sequence). The CDR3 nucleotides read TGTGCCAGCAGCCGACAGGGAGGCGCCGGGGAGCTGTTTTTT. This encodes CASSRQGGAGELFF.

The V and J genes are TRBV19 and TRBJ1-1; D gene ambiguous. The V end was cut by 5 bases, the J end by 4 bases, with 17 bases between. This CDR3 has 15 residues. Germline V CDR1 and CDR2: LNHDA, SQIVND (reference sequence). The CDR3 loop reads CASSSGRSGSTEAFF. The CDR3 coding sequence is TGTGCCAGTAGTTCAGGACGGAGCGGGAGCACTGAAGCTTTCTTT.

The chain uses TRBV5-1 and TRBJ1-6; D may be TRBD1 (5 bases). The germline gives CDR1 SGHRS, CDR2 YFSETQ. The CDR3 is 14 residues long. Trimming stripped 1 base from V and 9 bases from J, with 11 bases between. CDR3 loop: CASSLKVQGSPLHF. The CDR3 nucleotides are TGCGCCAGCAGCTTGAAGGTTCAGGGTTCACCCCTCCACTTT.

The rearrangement uses TRBV9 and TRBJ1-2; 7 nucleotides line up with TRBD1. CDR3 size: 16 residues. Unmatched junction bases numbered 13, after V lost 4 bases and J lost 4 bases. Germline V CDR1 and CDR2: SGDLS, YYNGEE. CDR3 in amino acids: CASSPDPDRVRYGYTF. CDR3 nucleotides: TGTGCCAGCAGCCCCGACCCCGACAGGGTTCGCTATGGCTACACCTTC.

The chain has TRBV19 and TRBJ1-1, with 8 bases that match TRBD1. CDR3 size: 13 residues. Germline V gene sequence: CDR1 LNHDA, CDR2 SQIVND (reference sequence). J was trimmed by 0 bases and V by 10 bases; bases with no gene match: 4. Here the CDR3 reads CATRTGMNTEAFF. The CDR3 DNA reads as TGTGCCACAAGGACAGGGATGAACACTGAAGCTTTCTTT.

The chain has TRBV19 and TRBJ1-2; unclear D gene. CDR3 size: 15 residues. Germline assignment: CDR1 LNHDA and CDR2 SQIVND (reference sequence). Trimming shortened V by 0 bases and J by 2 bases, and 10 bases separated the two germline ends. The CDR3 region is CASSIDLRANYGYTF. The CDR3 DNA reads TGTGCCAGTAGTATAGATCTGAGAGCCAACTATGGCTACACCTTC.

The chain combines TRBV28 with TRBJ2-2; the D gene is possibly TRBD1 (5 bases). CDR1 is MDHEN, CDR2 SYDVKM, per germline. Trimming took 2 bases from V and 6 from J, leaving 13 bases between them. This CDR3 comprises 15 residues. The CDR3 nucleotides read TGTGCCAGCAGTTTAATGGTAGGGGCAGCCGGGGAGCTGTTTTTT. Translated: CASSLMVGAAGELFF.

This clone was picked up one time. The genes are TRBV6-5 and TRBJ2-3, with D possibly matching TRBD2 (5 bases). V was pared by 3 bases and J by 0 bases, with 10 bases between. This CDR3 spans 15 amino acids. Germline V CDR1 and CDR2: MNHEY, SVGAGI. Here the CDR3 reads CASSYSDSSTDTQYF. CDR3 nucleotides: TGTGCCAGCAGTTATAGCGATAGCAGCACAGATACGCAGTATTTT.

V is TRBV5-6 and J is TRBJ2-1; D possibly corresponds to TRBD1 (6 bases). V lost 1 base to trimming and J lost 9 bases, with 11 bases between them. This CDR3 contains 13 residues. Germline-derived CDR1 and CDR2 are SGHDT and YYEEEE. The CDR3 nucleotides are TGTGCCAGCAGCTTGAATTTCAGGGGTGAGCAGTTCTTC. The encoded protein is CASSLNFRGEQFF.

V and J are TRBV7-9 and TRBJ2-1; perhaps D is TRBD1 or TRBD2 (5 bases each). This CDR3 comprises 14 residues. V lost 1 base to trimming and J lost 6 bases, with 10 bases between them. The germline CDR1 and CDR2 sequences are SEHNR and FQNEAQ (reference sequence). CDR3 amino acids: CASSLVTGRNEQFF. The CDR3 DNA is TGTGCCAGCAGCTTAGTGACGGGGCGCAATGAGCAGTTCTTC.

The genes are TRBV30 and TRBJ2-5; unclear D gene. The V end lost 2 bases, the J end lost 2 bases, and 9 bases lay between the germline ends. The germline V gene has CDR1 GTSNPN and CDR2 SVGIG (reference sequence). The CDR3 runs to 13 residues. CDR3 sequence: CAWSLGYQETQYF. The CDR3 bases are TGTGCCTGGAGTCTAGGTTATCAAGAGACCCAGTACTTC.

V usage is TRBV10-3 and J usage is TRBJ1-1; tentatively, D is TRBD1 (5 bases). V was trimmed by 10 bases and J by 0 bases, leaving 21 bases between them. The CDR3 contains 16 residues. Germline loops: CDR1 ENHRY, CDR2 SYGVKD. CDR3 in DNA: TGTGCCACCGTAGACATTAAAAGGGGTGTGAACACTGAAGCTTTCTTT. Translated: CATVDIKRGVNTEAFF.

V usage is TRBV19 and J usage is TRBJ1-5; possibly TRBD1 for D (5 bases). Trimming took 6 bases from V and 2 from J, leaving 14 bases between them. The CDR3 is 15 amino acids. Germline V CDR1 and CDR2: LNHDA, SQIVND (reference sequence). The CDR3 DNA reads as TGTGCCAGTAGGGGGGGAGAGGCGGGCAATCAGCCCCAGCATTTT. Translated, it gives CASRGGEAGNQPQHF.

The chain carries TRBV28 and TRBJ1-1; D gene unclear. In germline, CDR1 is MDHEN, CDR2 SYDVKM. The CDR3 contains 13 residues. Trimming pared 6 bases from V and 1 base from J, leaving 9 bases between. Here the CDR3 reads CASRSGGNTEAFF. The CDR3 coding sequence is TGTGCCAGCAGATCCGGAGGGAACACTGAAGCTTTCTTT.

The rearrangement uses TRBV20-1 and TRBJ1-5; no clear D gene. The CDR3 extends over 19 amino acids. CDR1 DFQATT and CDR2 SNEGSKA come from the germline V gene (reference sequence). V was trimmed by 3 bases and J by 5 bases, leaving 29 bases between them. CDR3 sequence (DNA): TGCAGTGCTAGTATCTCCCCGCAGAGCATCCCCTTAAGAGATCAGCCCCAGCATTTT. Its translation is CSASISPQSIPLRDQPQHF.

The genes are TRBV5-5 and TRBJ1-6, with 7 positions matching TRBD1. This CDR3 is 15 amino acids long. V lost 1 base to trimming and J lost 6 bases; unmatched junction nucleotides: 4. CDR1 SGHKS and CDR2 YYEKEE come from the germline V gene (reference sequence). For the CDR3, the DNA is TGTGCCAGCAGCTTGCCCGGGACAGCTAATTCACCCCTCCACTTT. Translated, it gives CASSLPGTANSPLHF.

Only a few counts were recorded for this clone. The V call is TRBV7-9, the J call TRBJ2-7; D ambiguous. Germline V CDR1 and CDR2: SEHNR, FQNEAQ (reference sequence). CDR3 length: 12 residues. Trimming took 5 bases from V and 2 from J, leaving 7 bases between them. The CDR3 DNA reads TGTGCCAGCAGCCCCGTGCCCTACGAGCAGTACTTC. Translation gives CASSPVPYEQYF. Looking up the rest from reference TRBV7-9 and TRBJ2-7 gives the full variable domain: DTGVSQNPRHKITKRGQNVTFRCDPISEHNRLYWYRQTLGQGPEFLTYFQNEAQLEKSRLLSDRFSAERPKGSFSTLEIQRTEQGDSAMYLCASSPVPYEQYFGPGTRLTVT.

The V gene is TRBV7-2, the J gene TRBJ1-3; D gene unclear. This CDR3 has 16 amino acids. Trimming took 5 bases from V and 4 from J, leaving 18 bases between them. CDR1 SGHTA and CDR2 FQGNSA come from the germline V gene. The CDR3 reads CASSPLGRTRGNTIYF. CDR3 nucleotides: TGTGCCAGCAGCCCCCTTGGACGGACGCGAGGAAACACCATATATTTT.

The chain joins TRBV5-1 to TRBJ2-7; 8 bases map to TRBD2. V gave up 4 bases and J gave up 3 bases; unmatched junction bases: 12. Per germline, CDR1 SGHRS and CDR2 YFSETQ. This CDR3 has 16 residues. CDR3 sequence reads: CASSGAGASRGYEQYF. The CDR3 nucleotides are TGCGCCAGCAGCGGAGCGGGGGCTTCCAGAGGCTACGAGCAGTACTTC.

This chain links TRBV6-5 with TRBJ1-1; tentative D call: TRBD1 (6 bases). CDR3 length: 13 amino acids. Looked up from germline, CDR1 is MNHEY and CDR2 is SVGAGI. The V end lost 6 bases, the J end lost 5 bases, and 13 bases lay between the germline ends. The CDR3 DNA reads as TGTGCCAGCAGGGGCGGAGGGGGTACTGAAGCTTTCTTT. Protein sequence: CASRGGGGTEAFF.

The rearrangement links TRBV2 to TRBJ1-3; D unclear. CDR1 is SNHLY and CDR2 is FYNNEI in the germline V gene. The CDR3 spans 13 residues. V was trimmed by 6 bases and J by 7 bases, leaving 13 bases between them. CDR3 coding DNA: TGTGCCAGCAGCCCGGAAGTAAGCAACACCATATATTTT. Amino acids: CASSPEVSNTIYF.

This chain uses TRBV12-3 or TRBV12-4 with TRBJ2-1; TRBD1 matches 8 bases. V lost 5 bases and J lost 15; bases outside the gene matches: 6. The CDR3 runs to 11 residues. The CDR3: CASSKGQGMFF. CDR3 coding DNA: TGTGCCAGCAGTAAAGGACAGGGAATGTTCTTC.